The next 24 T cell receptor beta chains were all read from a single sample in a study of response to subunit inactivated influenza vaccine. TCRdb used MiXCR to reprocess the RT-PCR reads, holding one entry per CDR3 protein. The repertoire holds about 610,000 distinct CDR3 sequences, with about 14% as singletons. The sequencing used PBMCs from blood, collected 11 to 12 days after vaccination. The receptors were gathered from a man aged 50 or older who received an inactivated influenza vaccine.

This chain connects TRBV6-2 or TRBV6-3 to TRBJ1-5, with 9 bases identical to TRBD1. CDR3 length: 15 amino acids. The V gene's germline CDR1 is MNHEY and CDR2 SVGEGT. V gave up 5 bases and J gave up 3 bases; unmatched junction bases: 5. Here the CDR3 DNA reads TGTGCCAGCAGTCGCAGGACAGGGGCCAATCAGCCCCAGCATTTT. Translating it yields CASSRRTGANQPQHF.

The rearrangement links TRBV30 to TRBJ2-2; TRBD2 might be the D (7 bases). Germline V CDR1 and CDR2: GTSNPN, SVGIG (reference sequence). The CDR3 runs 15 residues. V lost 4 bases and J lost 2, with 14 bases in between. Written as DNA, the CDR3 is TGTGCCTGGATCACGGGGGGCGGAAACACCGGGGAGCTGTTTTTT. Protein sequence: CAWITGGGNTGELFF.

The V and J genes are TRBV6-5 and TRBJ2-7; D is perhaps TRBD1 (5 bases). There are 15 residues in the CDR3. Trimming pared 0 bases from V and 6 bases from J, leaving 15 bases between. Germline CDR1 MNHEY, CDR2 SVGAGI. Written as DNA, the CDR3 is TGTGCCAGCAGTTACTCGACCACAGGACGACTCGAGCAGTACTTC. Its protein product is CASSYSTTGRLEQYF.

In this sample, this clonotype turned up a few times. V gene TRBV13 combines with J gene TRBJ1-2, with 8 bases matching TRBD1. The CDR3 loop spans 15 amino acids. V dropped 5 bases and J dropped 4; count of bases not matched to a gene: 9. Germline CDR1 and CDR2: PRHDT and FYEKMQ (reference sequence). DNA of the CDR3: TGTGCCAGCAGCCCGCCGGACAGGGTTATCTATGGCTACACCTTC. As protein: CASSPPDRVIYGYTF.

The table lists this clonotype with a few counts. V is TRBV9 and J is TRBJ2-5, with D possibly matching TRBD1 (5 bases). Deletions cut 1 base from V and 2 bases from J, with 9 bases between. Germline assignment: CDR1 SGDLS and CDR2 YYNGEE. CDR3 length: 14 amino acids. The CDR3 sequence is CASSVFGAQETQYF. In DNA, the CDR3 is TGTGCCAGCAGCGTATTTGGGGCTCAAGAGACCCAGTACTTC.

This chain connects TRBV7-9 to TRBJ1-1, with TRBD1 identical over 8 bases. CDR1 is SEHNR and CDR2 is FQNEAQ in the germline V gene (reference sequence). V was pared by 5 bases and J by 5 bases, with 10 bases of the junction left unmatched. There are 15 residues in the CDR3. Here the CDR3 reads CASSPIDRGTTEAFF. The CDR3 DNA follows: TGTGCCAGCAGCCCTATAGACAGGGGAACGACTGAAGCTTTCTTT.

In this sample, this clonotype turned up a few times. The rearrangement joins TRBV20-1 to TRBJ2-7; TRBD1 matches 8 bases. The CDR3 sequence is 13 residues long. The junction had 6 bases not matched to a gene; V was cut back by 3 bases and J by 5 bases. Germline CDR1 DFQATT, CDR2 SNEGSKA (reference sequence). CDR3 in amino acids: CSASRTGRHEQYF. The DNA for the CDR3 is TGCAGTGCTAGTCGGACAGGGCGTCACGAGCAGTACTTC.

This clonotype was detected only a few times. V usage is TRBV20-1 and J usage is TRBJ1-6; D not resolved. The CDR3 is 12 amino acids. Germline loops: CDR1 DFQATT, CDR2 SNEGSKA (reference sequence). Trimming shortened V by 6 bases and J by 4 bases, and 7 bases separated the two germline ends. The CDR3 coding sequence is TGCAGTGCGAGGCAGTATAATTCACCCCTCCACTTT. This sequence encodes CSARQYNSPLHF.

This clonotype was seen only a few times. This rearrangement joins TRBV3-1 to TRBJ1-1; TRBD1 matches 10 bases. Germline CDR1 LGHDT, CDR2 YNNKEL (reference sequence). Trimming at V came to 0 bases and at J to 11 bases, leaving 12 bases not matched to a gene. This CDR3 has 16 amino acids. The CDR3 DNA reads as TGTGCCAGCAGCCAAGATAGGGGGACAGGGGTCGGCCGGGCTTTCTTT. It yields the protein CASSQDRGTGVGRAFF.

This chain joins TRBV6-1 and TRBJ2-5; 7 bases map to TRBD2. Germline assignment: CDR1 MNHNS and CDR2 SASEGT. With 1 base clipped from V and 1 base from J, the junction kept 6 bases outside the gene matches. The CDR3 sequence is 16 residues long. The chain's CDR3 is CASSEEPAGSQETQYF. The CDR3 region has the DNA TGTGCCAGCAGTGAAGAGCCAGCGGGGAGCCAAGAGACCCAGTACTTC.

This clonotype turned up a few times. The junction and the germline gene differ at one end; a read error may be behind it. The gene calls are TRBV5-1 and TRBJ2-2, with D maybe TRBD1 (6 bases). The CDR3 runs 14 residues. Germline-derived CDR1 and CDR2 are SGHRS and YFSETQ. CDR3 sequence (DNA): TGCGCCAGCAGCTTGCTGGGGGCGACCGAGGAGCTGTTTTTT. Its protein is CASSLLGATEELFF.

The chain has TRBV10-3 and TRBJ2-1; 7 bases align to TRBD2. V was clipped by 4 bases and J by 1 base; unmatched bases: 16. The V gene's germline CDR1 is ENHRY and CDR2 SYGVKD. This CDR3 contains 19 residues. CDR3 in DNA: TGTGCCATCAGTGCACCTCCTGTCACGGGAGGTACTTCCTACAATGAGCAGTTCTTC. Its protein is CAISAPPVTGGTSYNEQFF.

V is TRBV6-1 and J is TRBJ2-2; D perhaps matches TRBD2 (6 bases). CDR1 and CDR2 (germline): MNHNS, SASEGT. The CDR3 is 17 residues long. Trimming removed 6 bases at V and 0 bases at J, with 17 bases between. As DNA, the CDR3 is TGTGCCAGCAGCCCCCGGGAAGGAGGGGCGAACACCGGGGAGCTGTTTTTT. Its translation is CASSPREGGANTGELFF.

In this sample, this clonotype turned up a few times. CDR3 sequence reads: CASTSGGRGYGYTF. The CDR3 coding sequence is TGTGCCAGTACCTCCGGGGGGCGCGGCTATGGCTACACCTTC. The chain recombines TRBV12-3 or TRBV12-4 with TRBJ1-2, with D perhaps matching TRBD1 (6 bases). V lost 9 bases and J lost 4, with 18 bases in between. The CDR3 is made up of 14 amino acids.

The chain employs TRBV12-3 or TRBV12-4 and TRBJ1-2, with D possibly being TRBD1 (6 bases). Trimming took off 0 bases at V and 6 bases at J, with 11 bases between the two ends. The CDR3 covers 14 residues. CDR3 amino acids: CASSLALRGNGYTF. CDR3 DNA sequence: TGTGCCAGCAGTTTAGCGCTAAGGGGGAATGGCTACACCTTC.

The rearrangement links TRBV7-8 to TRBJ1-1, with 7 bases identical to TRBD1. CDR1 is SGHVS and CDR2 is FQNEAQ in the germline V gene. The CDR3 runs 15 residues. J was trimmed by 5 bases and V by 6 bases; bases with no gene match: 12. The CDR3 nucleotides are TGTGCCAGCAGTAATACGTTCAGGGGGAGAACTGAAGCTTTCTTT. It encodes CASSNTFRGRTEAFF.

Comments on this clonotype: The DNA is left out, because the CDR3 cannot be placed on it with certainty; the CDR3 is given as TCRdb lists it. The chain is built from TRBV7-8 and TRBJ2-1; TRBD2 is the table's D call and was not checked against the DNA. The length of the CDR3 is 16 amino acids, counting both ends. Germline V gene data show CDR1 as SGHVS and CDR2 as FQNEAQ. The chain's CDR3 is CASSLLRASSYNEQFF.

This clonotype was detected a few times. The chain uses TRBV10-3 and TRBJ2-5, with TRBD1 identical over 12 bases. V gave up 11 bases and J gave up 5 bases; unmatched junction bases: 6. The germline CDR1 and CDR2 sequences are ENHRY and SYGVKD. This CDR3 is built from 13 residues. CDR3 in amino acids: CASGTGGGETQYF. DNA of the CDR3: TGTGCCTCCGGGACAGGGGGCGGGGAGACCCAGTACTTC.

This clonotype was counted a few times. The V and J genes are TRBV18 and TRBJ2-6; weak D call: TRBD1 (5 bases). In germline, CDR1 is KGHSH, CDR2 LQKENI. The V and J ends lost 3 bases and 0 bases respectively, with 30 bases between them. The length of the CDR3 is 23 residues. In DNA form, the CDR3 reads TGTGCCAGCTCACCTGGCTTTGGGGCAAGATTCCAGCACACGGGCTCTGGGGCCAACGTCCTGACTTTC. It encodes CASSPGFGARFQHTGSGANVLTF.

The V gene is TRBV24-1, the J gene TRBJ2-3, with D perhaps TRBD1 (5 bases). The V gene's germline CDR1 is KGHDR and CDR2 SFDVKD. CDR3 length equals 15 residues. The V end lost 3 bases, the J end lost 2 bases, and 11 bases lay between the germline ends. The DNA for the CDR3 is TGTGCCACCAGTGATCTGAGGACACTCACAGATACGCAGTATTTT. The encoded protein is CATSDLRTLTDTQYF.

The V and J genes are TRBV12-3 or TRBV12-4 and TRBJ1-6; 11 bases match TRBD1. The CDR3 sequence is 13 residues long. The trim removed 6 bases at V and 14 bases at J, leaving 6 bases unmatched. Written as DNA, the CDR3 is TGTGCCAGCAGGCCGGGACAGGGGGTGACCCTCCACTTT. It specifies CASRPGQGVTLHF.

On this clonotype itself: This could be a read error, since a much larger clone is one nucleotide away. No conserved phenylalanine or tryptophan is present at the end of the CDR3, so a read error is the likely explanation. The chain links TRBV15 to TRBJ1-5, with D perhaps matching TRBD1 (6 bases). CDR3 length: 14 amino acids. V shed 2 bases and J shed 6 bases, with 11 bases lying between them. Germline values: CDR1 LNHNV, CDR2 YYDKDF (reference sequence). The CDR3 nucleotides read TGTGCCACCAGCAGACAGGGGTTGGTTCAGCCCCAGCATTTA. Translating it yields CATSRQGLVQPQHL.

This rearrangement joins TRBV12-3 or TRBV12-4 to TRBJ1-1, with a tentative D call TRBD1 (5 bases). This CDR3 has 13 amino acids. The V gene lost 11 bases and the J gene lost 0 bases, with 13 bases spanning the gap. As DNA, the CDR3 is TGTGCCGGCGGGGGGAGGATGAACACTGAAGCTTTCTTT. Amino acid sequence: CAGGGRMNTEAFF.

The genes are TRBV28 and TRBJ2-5, with TRBD1 identical over 7 bases. Germline CDR1 MDHEN, CDR2 SYDVKM. V shed 5 bases and J 1 base; nucleotides not matched to a gene: 4. The CDR3 sequence is 14 residues long. CDR3 residues: CASSPWTGQETQYF. The CDR3 nucleotides are TGTGCCAGCAGTCCGTGGACAGGCCAAGAGACCCAGTACTTC.